This TCR beta chain stems from a study of cytomegalovirus exposure and HLA in healthy donors. On the study more broadly: The 120 or so validation repertoires, a later analysis reported, used the same platform as the roughly 610 first-cohort repertoires. The study's findings and limits: According to a later analysis, TCR clusters from the first cohort tended to co-occur in the 120 or so validation repertoires.

This clone was recorded only once. What it binds is unknown. The assay was immunoSEQ multiplex PCR, and TCRdb's table has in-frame clones only and misses some. Seen here are fewer than 200,000 clones, about 86% observed once, and the top ten hold roughly 6%. CDR1 is SGHNT, CDR2 YYREEE, per germline (reference sequence). There are 14 residues in the CDR3. J lost 2 bases, V lost 4 bases, and 5 bases had no gene match. The donors were part of the roughly 130-subject validation cohort, which stood apart from the roughly 730-subject first cohort. Sequencing was performed on PBMCs. The clonotype comes from a woman in her 30s in good health and CMV-seronegative. This chain uses TRBV5-4 with TRBJ1-1; TRBD1 matches 7 bases. CDR3 in amino acids: CASSGGQINTEAFF. The CDR3 region has the DNA TGTGCCAGCAGCGGGGGACAGATTAACACTGAAGCTTTCTTT.